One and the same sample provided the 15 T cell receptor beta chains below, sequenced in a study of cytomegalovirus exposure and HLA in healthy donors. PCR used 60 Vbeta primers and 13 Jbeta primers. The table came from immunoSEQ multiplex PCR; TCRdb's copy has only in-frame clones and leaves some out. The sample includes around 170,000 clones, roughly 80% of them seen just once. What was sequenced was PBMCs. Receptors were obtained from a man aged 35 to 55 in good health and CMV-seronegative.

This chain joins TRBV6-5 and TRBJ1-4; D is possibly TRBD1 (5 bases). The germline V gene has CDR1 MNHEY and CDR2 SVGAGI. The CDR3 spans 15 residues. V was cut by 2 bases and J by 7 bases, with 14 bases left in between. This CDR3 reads CASSYDGAGSEKLFF. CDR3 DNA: TGTGCCAGCAGTTACGATGGGGCTGGAAGTGAAAAACTGTTTTTT.

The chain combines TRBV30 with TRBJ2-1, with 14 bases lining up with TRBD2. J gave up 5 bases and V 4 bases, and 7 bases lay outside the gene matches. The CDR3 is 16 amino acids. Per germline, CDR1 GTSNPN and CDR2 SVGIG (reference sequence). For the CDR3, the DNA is TGTGCCTGGAATCGACTAGCGGGAGGGCCCAACAATGAGCAGTTCTTC. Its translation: CAWNRLAGGPNNEQFF.

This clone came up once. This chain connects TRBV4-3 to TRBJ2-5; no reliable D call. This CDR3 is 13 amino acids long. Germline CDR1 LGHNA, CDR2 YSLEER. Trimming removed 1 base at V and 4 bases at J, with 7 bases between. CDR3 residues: CASSQGSGETQYF. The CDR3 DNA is TGCGCCAGCAGCCAAGGGAGTGGAGAGACCCAGTACTTC.

The CDR3 DNA follows: TGTGCCAGCAGCCAACGCGCTAGCGGGGGGAATACGCAGTATTTT. This codes for CASSQRASGGNTQYF. J is TRBJ2-3 and V is TRBV4-2; 11 bases are shared with TRBD2. Per germline, CDR1 LGHNA and CDR2 YNFKEQ. The trim removed 2 bases at V and 7 bases at J, leaving 5 bases unmatched. The CDR3 covers 15 residues.

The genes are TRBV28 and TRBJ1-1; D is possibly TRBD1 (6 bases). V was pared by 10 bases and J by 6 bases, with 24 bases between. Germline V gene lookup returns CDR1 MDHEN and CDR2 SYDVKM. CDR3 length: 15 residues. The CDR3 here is CATKGTLGKEPEAFF. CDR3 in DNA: TGTGCCACCAAGGGGACACTGGGTAAGGAGCCTGAAGCTTTCTTT.

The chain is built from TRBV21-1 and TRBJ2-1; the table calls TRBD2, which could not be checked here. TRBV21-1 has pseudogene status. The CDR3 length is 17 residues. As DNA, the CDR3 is TGTGCCAGCAGCGCCAATATAGGCGGGGGGGAGAACAATGAGCAGTTCTTC. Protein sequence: CASSANIGGGENNEQFF.

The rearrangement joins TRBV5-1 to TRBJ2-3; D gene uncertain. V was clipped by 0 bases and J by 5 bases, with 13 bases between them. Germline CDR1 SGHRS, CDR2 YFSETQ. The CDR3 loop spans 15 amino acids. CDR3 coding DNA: TGCGCCAGCAGCTTGGGTGTGGGTCGGGTAGATACGCAGTATTTT. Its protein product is CASSLGVGRVDTQYF.

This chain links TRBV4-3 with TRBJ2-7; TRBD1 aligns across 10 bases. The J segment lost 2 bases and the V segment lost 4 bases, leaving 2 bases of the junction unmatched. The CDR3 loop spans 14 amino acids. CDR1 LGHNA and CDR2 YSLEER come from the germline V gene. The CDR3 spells CASSPGTGAYEQYF. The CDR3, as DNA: TGCGCCAGCAGCCCCGGGACAGGGGCCTACGAGCAGTACTTC.

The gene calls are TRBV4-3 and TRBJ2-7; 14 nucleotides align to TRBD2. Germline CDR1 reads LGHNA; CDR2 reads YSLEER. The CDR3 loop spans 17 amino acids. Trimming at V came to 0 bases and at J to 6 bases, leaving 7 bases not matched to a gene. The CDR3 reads CASSQDRGGLAGVEQYF. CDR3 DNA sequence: TGCGCCAGCAGCCAAGATAGGGGGGGACTAGCGGGAGTCGAGCAGTACTTC.

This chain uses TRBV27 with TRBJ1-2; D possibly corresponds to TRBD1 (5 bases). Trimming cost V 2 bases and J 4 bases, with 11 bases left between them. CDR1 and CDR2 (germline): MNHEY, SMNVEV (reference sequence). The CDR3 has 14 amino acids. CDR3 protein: CASSLGRGLYGYTF. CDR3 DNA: TGTGCCAGCAGTTTAGGGCGGGGCCTCTATGGCTACACCTTC.

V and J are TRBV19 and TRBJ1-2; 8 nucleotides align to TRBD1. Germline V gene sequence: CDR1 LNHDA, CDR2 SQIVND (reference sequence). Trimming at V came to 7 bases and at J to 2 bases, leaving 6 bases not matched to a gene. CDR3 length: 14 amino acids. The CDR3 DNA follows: TGTGCCAGTACTACCGACAGGGGCAACTATGGCTACACCTTC. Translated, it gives CASTTDRGNYGYTF. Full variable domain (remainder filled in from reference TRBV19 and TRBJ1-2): DGGITQSPKYLFRKEGQNVTLSCEQNLNHDAMYWYRQDPGQGLRLIYYSQIVNDFQKGDIAEGYSVSREKKESFPLTVTSAQKNPTAFYLCASTTDRGNYGYTFGSGTRLTVV.

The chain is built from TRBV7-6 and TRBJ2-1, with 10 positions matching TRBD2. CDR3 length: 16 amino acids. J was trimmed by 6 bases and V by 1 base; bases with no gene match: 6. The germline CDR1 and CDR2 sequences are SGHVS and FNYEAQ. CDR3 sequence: CASSLVSAGGLNEQFF. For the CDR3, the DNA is TGTGCCAGCAGCTTAGTCTCAGCGGGGGGGCTCAATGAGCAGTTCTTC.

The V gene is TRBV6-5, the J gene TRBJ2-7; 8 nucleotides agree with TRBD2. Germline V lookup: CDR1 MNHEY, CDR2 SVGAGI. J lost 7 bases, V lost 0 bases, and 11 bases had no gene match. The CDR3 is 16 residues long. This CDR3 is CASSYSRAGALGEQYF. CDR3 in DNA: TGTGCCAGCAGTTACTCTCGAGCGGGGGCCTTGGGGGAGCAGTACTTC.

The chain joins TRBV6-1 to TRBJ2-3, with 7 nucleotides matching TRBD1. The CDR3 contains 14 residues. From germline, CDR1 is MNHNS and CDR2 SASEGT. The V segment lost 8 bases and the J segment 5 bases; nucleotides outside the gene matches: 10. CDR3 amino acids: CASSRQGVGDTQYF. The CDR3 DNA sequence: TGTGCCAGCTCGAGGCAGGGGGTAGGAGATACGCAGTATTTT.

This chain's CDR3 is CASSFWDSLSYTF. The CDR3 nucleotides read TGTGCCAGCAGTTTCTGGGACAGCCTGAGCTACACCTTC. This chain connects TRBV6-5 to TRBJ1-2; 7 positions agree with TRBD1. The germline CDR1 and CDR2 sequences are MNHEY and SVGAGI. CDR3 size: 13 residues. J was trimmed by 9 bases and V by 4 bases; bases with no gene match: 8.